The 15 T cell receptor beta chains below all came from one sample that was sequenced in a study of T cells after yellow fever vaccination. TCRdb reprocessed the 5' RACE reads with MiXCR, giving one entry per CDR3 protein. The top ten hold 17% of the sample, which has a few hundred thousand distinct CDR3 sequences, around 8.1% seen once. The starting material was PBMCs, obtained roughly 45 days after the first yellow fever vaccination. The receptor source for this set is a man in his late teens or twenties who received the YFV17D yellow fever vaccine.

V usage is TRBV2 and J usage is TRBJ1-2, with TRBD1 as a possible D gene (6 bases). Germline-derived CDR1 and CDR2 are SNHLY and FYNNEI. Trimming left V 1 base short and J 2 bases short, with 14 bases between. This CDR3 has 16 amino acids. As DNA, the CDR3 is TGTGCCAGCAGTGAAGGGGGTCCGGGACACAACTATGGCTACACCTTC. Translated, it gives CASSEGGPGHNYGYTF.

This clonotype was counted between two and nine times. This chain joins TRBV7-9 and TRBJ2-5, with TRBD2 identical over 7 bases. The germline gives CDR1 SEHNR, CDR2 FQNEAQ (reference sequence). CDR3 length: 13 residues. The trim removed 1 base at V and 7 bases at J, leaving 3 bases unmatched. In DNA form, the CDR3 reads TGTGCCAGCAGCTTAGAATTAGCGGGGACCCAGTACTTC. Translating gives CASSLELAGTQYF.

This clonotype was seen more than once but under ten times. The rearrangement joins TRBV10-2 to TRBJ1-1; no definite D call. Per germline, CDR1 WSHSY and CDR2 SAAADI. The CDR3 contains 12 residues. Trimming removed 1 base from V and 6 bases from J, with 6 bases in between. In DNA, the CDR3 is TGCGCCAGCAGTGAGTATAGCGCTGAAGCTTTCTTT. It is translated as CASSEYSAEAFF.

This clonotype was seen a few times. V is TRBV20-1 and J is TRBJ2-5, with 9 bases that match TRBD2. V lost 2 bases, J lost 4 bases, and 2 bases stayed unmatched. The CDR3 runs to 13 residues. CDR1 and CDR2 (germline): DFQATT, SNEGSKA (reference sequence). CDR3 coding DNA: TGCAGTGCTAGACTAGCGGGGCGAGAGACCCAGTACTTC. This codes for CSARLAGRETQYF.

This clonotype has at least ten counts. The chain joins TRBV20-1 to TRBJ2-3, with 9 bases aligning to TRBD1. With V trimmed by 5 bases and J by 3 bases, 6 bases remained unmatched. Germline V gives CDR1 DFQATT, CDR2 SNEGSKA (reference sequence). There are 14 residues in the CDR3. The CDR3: CSAVDRGVTDTQYF. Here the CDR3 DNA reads TGCAGTGCTGTGGACAGGGGCGTAACAGATACGCAGTATTTT.

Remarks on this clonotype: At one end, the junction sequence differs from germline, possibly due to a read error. This chain's CDR3 is CGSSFSRQGDSPLHF. CDR3 nucleotide sequence: TGTGGCAGCAGTTTCTCTCGACAGGGGGATAGCCCCCTCCACTTT. V and J are TRBV28 and TRBJ1-6; 9 nucleotides match TRBD1. The CDR3 is made up of 15 amino acids. Germline V gene sequence: CDR1 MDHEN, CDR2 SYDVKM.

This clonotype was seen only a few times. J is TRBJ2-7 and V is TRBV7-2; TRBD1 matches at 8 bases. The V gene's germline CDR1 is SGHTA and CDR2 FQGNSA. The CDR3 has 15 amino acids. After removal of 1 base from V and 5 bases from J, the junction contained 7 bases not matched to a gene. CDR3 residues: CASSLVDRGWNEQYF. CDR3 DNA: TGTGCCAGCAGCTTAGTCGACAGGGGCTGGAACGAGCAGTACTTC.

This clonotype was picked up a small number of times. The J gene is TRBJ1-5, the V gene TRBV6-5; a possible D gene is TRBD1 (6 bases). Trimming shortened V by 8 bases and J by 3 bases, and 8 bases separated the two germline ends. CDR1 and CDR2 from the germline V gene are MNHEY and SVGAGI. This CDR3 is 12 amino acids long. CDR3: CASGQINQPQHF. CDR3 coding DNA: TGTGCCAGCGGACAGATCAATCAGCCCCAGCATTTT.

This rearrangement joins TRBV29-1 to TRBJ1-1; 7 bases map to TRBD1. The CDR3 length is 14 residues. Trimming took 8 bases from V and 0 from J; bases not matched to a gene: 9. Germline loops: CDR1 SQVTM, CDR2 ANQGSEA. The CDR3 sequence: CSTPGGPMNTEAFF. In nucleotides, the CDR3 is TGCAGCACACCAGGGGGGCCGATGAACACTGAAGCTTTCTTT.

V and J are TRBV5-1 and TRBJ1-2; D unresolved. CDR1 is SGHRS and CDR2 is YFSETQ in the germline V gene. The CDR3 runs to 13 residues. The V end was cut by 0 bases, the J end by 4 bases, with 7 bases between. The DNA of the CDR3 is TGCGCCAGCAGCTTGGGTGCAGGCTATGGCTACACCTTC. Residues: CASSLGAGYGYTF.

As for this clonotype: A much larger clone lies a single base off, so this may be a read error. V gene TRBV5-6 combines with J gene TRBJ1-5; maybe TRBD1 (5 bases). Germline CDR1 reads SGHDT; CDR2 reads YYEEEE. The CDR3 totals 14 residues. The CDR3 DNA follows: TGTGCCAGCAGCCGACGGGGGTTTGAGCAGCTCCAGCATTTT. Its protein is CASSRRGFEQLQHF.

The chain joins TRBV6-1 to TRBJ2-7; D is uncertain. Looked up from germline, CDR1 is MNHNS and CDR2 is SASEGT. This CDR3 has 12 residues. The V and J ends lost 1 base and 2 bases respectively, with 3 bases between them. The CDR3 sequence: CASSEVAYEQYV. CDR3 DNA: TGTGCCAGCAGTGAAGTAGCCTACGAGCAGTACGTC.

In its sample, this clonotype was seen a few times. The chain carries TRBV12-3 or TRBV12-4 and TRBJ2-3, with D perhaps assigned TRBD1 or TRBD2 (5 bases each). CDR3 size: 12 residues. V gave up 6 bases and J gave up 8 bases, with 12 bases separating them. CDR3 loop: CASSRDGSTQYF. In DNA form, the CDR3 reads TGTGCCAGCAGCCGGGACGGCAGTACGCAGTATTTT.

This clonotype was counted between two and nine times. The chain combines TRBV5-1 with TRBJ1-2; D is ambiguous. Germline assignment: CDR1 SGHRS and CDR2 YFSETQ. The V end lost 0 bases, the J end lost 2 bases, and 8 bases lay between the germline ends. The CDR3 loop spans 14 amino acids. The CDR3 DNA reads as TGCGCCAGCAGCTTGGTCCAGGCCAACTATGGCTACACCTTC. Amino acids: CASSLVQANYGYTF.

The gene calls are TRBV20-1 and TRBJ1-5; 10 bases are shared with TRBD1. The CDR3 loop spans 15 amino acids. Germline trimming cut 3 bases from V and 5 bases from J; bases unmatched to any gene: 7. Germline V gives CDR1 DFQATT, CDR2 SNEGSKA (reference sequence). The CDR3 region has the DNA TGCAGTGCTAGTGCCGGGACAGGGGTTCATCAGCCCCAGCATTTT. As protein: CSASAGTGVHQPQHF.